This T cell receptor (beta chain) was observed in a study of blood T cell repertoires in COVID-19. Overall study: Sample material is recorded as cDNA or gDNA derived from T cells, B-cell-depleted T cells, or PBMCs.

Per the authors' pipeline: Estimation of nucleated cell counts was performed using reference gene primer amplification. Here immunoSEQ multiplex PCR was the method, and the copy in TCRdb shows in-frame clones only, minus some. That table supplies the V and J calls and clone size; D and trimming were determined from the DNA. The data hold some 120,000 clones, with 80% to 95% observed a single time. Looked up from germline, CDR1 is SGHVS and CDR2 is FQNEAQ. The CDR3 sequence is 14 residues long. Deletions cut 4 bases from V and 10 bases from J, with 14 bases between. The sequenced sample consisted of peripheral blood. V gene TRBV7-8 combines with J gene TRBJ1-6, with D possibly TRBD1 on 5 matching bases. The source of this sequence is a man aged 50-59 years with COVID-19, enrolled during active disease. This chain's CDR3 is CASSSQGPLSPLHF. CDR3 nucleotide sequence: TGTGCCAGCAGCTCGCAGGGTCCCTTATCACCCCTCCACTTT.